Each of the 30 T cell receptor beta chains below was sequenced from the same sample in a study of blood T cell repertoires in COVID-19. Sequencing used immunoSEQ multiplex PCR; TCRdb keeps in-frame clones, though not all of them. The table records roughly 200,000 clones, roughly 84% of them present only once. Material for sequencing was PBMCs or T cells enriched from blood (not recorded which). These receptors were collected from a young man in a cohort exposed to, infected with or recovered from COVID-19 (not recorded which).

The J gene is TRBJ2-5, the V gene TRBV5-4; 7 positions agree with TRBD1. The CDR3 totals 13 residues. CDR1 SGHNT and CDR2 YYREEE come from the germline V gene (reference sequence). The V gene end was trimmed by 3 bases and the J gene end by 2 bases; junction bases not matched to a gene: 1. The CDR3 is CASSSGQQETQYF. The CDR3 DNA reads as TGTGCCAGCAGCTCGGGACAGCAAGAGACCCAGTACTTC.

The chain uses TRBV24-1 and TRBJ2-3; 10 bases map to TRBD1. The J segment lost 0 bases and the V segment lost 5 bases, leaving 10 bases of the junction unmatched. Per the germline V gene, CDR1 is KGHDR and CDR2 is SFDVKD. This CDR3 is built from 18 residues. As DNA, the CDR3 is TGTGCCACCAGTGGAATCCTTGGACAGGGGGTGAGCACAGATACGCAGTATTTT. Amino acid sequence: CATSGILGQGVSTDTQYF.

The CDR3 region is CASSPYSGLSTDTQYF. As DNA, the CDR3 is TGCGCCAGCAGCCCCTACAGCGGCCTAAGCACAGATACGCAGTATTTT. This chain uses TRBV5-1 with TRBJ2-3, with TRBD2 as a possible D gene (5 bases). Trimming took 4 bases from V and 0 from J, leaving 15 bases between them. Germline CDR1 reads SGHRS; CDR2 reads YFSETQ. The CDR3 spans 16 residues.

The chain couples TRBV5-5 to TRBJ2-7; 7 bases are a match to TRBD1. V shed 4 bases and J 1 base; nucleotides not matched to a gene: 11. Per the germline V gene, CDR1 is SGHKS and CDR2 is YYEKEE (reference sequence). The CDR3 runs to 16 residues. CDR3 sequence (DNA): TGTGCCAGCAGCCGGGACAGAACCTACAAATCCTACGAGCAGTACTTC. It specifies CASSRDRTYKSYEQYF.

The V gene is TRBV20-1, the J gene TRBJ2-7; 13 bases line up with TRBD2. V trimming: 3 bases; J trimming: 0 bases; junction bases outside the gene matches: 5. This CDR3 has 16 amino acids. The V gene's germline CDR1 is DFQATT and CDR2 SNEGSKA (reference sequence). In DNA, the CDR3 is TGCAGTGCTAGTGAAGGACTAGCGGGAGCCTCCTACGAGCAGTACTTC. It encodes CSASEGLAGASYEQYF.

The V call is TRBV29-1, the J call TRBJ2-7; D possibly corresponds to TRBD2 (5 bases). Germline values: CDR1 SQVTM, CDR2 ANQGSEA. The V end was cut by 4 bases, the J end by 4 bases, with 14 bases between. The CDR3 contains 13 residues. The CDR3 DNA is TGCAGCGTTGGAGGGATCGGGATTTACGAGCAGTACTTC. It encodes CSVGGIGIYEQYF.

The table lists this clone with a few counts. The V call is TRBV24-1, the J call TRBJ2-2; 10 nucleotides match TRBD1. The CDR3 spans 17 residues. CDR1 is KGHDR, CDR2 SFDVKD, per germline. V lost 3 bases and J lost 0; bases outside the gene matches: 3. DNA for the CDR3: TGTGCCACCAGTGATCCGGGACAGGGGACGAACACCGGGGAGCTGTTTTTT. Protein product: CATSDPGQGTNTGELFF.

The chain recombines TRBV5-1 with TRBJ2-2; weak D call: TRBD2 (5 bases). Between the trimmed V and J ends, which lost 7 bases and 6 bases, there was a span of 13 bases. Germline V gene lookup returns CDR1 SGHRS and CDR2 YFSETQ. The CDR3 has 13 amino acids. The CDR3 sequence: CASQAGSPGELFF. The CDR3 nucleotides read TGCGCCAGCCAGGCGGGTAGCCCCGGGGAGCTGTTTTTT.

CDR3 region: CASSMGYSGTETQYF. CDR3 DNA: TGTGCCAGTAGTATGGGGTATAGCGGGACGGAGACCCAGTACTTC. The J gene is TRBJ2-5, the V gene TRBV19, with 8 bases lining up with TRBD2. The ends lost 3 bases at V and 5 bases at J; junction bases unmatched: 8. Germline CDR1 and CDR2: LNHDA and SQIVND (reference sequence). CDR3 length: 15 residues.

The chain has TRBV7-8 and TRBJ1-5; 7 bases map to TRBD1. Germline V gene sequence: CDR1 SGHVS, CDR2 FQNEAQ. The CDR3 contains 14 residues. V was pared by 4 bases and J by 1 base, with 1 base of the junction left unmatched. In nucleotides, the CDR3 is TGTGCCAGCAGCTCACAGGGGAGCAATCAGCCCCAGCATTTT. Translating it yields CASSSQGSNQPQHF.

The CDR3 region is CASSPVPSETQYF. CDR3 nucleotides: TGTGCCAGCAGCCCAGTCCCAAGTGAGACCCAGTACTTC. The chain uses TRBV3-1 (or the pseudogene TRBV3-2) and TRBJ2-5; D unclear. The CDR3 spans 13 residues. Germline loops: CDR1 LGHDT, CDR2 YNNKEL (reference sequence). The germline V and J ends were trimmed by 4 bases and 5 bases, with 11 bases remaining between them.

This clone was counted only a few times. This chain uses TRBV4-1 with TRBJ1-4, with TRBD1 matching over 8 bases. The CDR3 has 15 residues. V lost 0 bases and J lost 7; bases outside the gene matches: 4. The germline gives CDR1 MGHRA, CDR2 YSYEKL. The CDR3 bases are TGCGCCAGCAGCCAAGAAAGAGGACAGGGTGAAAAACTGTTTTTT. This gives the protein CASSQERGQGEKLFF.

CDR3 nucleotides: TGTGCCAGCAGTGGGGGGGAGACAGGCCCCTACGAGCAGTACTTC. Its protein is CASSGGETGPYEQYF. The gene calls are TRBV28 and TRBJ2-7; the D gene is possibly TRBD2 (7 bases). CDR3 length equals 15 residues. V was trimmed by 5 bases and J by 2 bases, leaving 16 bases between them. Germline assignment: CDR1 MDHEN and CDR2 SYDVKM.

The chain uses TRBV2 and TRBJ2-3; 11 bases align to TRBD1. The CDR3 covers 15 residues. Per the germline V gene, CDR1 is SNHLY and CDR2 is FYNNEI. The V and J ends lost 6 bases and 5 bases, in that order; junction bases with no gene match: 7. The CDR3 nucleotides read TGTGCCAGCAGGCGGACAGGGGGCGCAGGAGATACGCAGTATTTT. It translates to CASRRTGGAGDTQYF.

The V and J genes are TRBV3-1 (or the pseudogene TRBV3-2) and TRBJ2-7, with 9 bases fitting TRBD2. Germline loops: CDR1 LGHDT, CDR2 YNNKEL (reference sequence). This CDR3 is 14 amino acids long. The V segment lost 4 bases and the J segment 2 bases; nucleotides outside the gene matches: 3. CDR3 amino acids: CASSRSSGTYEQYF. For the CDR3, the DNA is TGTGCCAGCAGCCGATCTAGCGGGACCTACGAGCAGTACTTC.

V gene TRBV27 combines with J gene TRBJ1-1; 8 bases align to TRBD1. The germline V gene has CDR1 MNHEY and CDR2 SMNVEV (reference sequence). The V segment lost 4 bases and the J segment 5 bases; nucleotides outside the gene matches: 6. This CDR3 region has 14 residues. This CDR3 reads CASSYSGGVTEAFF. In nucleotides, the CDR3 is TGTGCCAGCAGTTATTCAGGGGGCGTAACTGAAGCTTTCTTT.

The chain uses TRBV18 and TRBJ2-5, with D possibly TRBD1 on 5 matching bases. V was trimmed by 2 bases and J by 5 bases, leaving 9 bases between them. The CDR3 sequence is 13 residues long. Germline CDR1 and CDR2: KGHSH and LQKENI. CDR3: CASSPGHGETQYF. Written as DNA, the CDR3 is TGTGCCAGCTCACCAGGACACGGTGAGACCCAGTACTTC.

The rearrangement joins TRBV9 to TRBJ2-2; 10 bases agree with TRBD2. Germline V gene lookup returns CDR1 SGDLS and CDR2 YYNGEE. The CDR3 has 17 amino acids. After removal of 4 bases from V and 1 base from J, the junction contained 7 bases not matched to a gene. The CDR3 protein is CASSKRWTSGNTGELFF. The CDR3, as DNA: TGTGCCAGCAGCAAACGTTGGACTAGCGGGAACACCGGGGAGCTGTTTTTT.

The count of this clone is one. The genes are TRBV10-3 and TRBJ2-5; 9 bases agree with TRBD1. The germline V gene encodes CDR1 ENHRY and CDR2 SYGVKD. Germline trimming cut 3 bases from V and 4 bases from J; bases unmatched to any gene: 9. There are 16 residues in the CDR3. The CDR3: CAISDQRTGVRETQYF. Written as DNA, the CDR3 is TGTGCCATCAGTGACCAACGGACAGGGGTGAGAGAGACCCAGTACTTC.

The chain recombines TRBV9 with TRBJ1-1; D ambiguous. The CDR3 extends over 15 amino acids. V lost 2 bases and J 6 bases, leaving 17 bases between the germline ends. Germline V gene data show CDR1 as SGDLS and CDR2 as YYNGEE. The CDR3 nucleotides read TGTGCCAGCAGCGTGGGCCTGCTGAAGTCTGCTGAAGCTTTCTTT. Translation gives CASSVGLLKSAEAFF. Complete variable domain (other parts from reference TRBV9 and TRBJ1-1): DSGVTQTPKHLITATGQRVTLRCSPRSGDLSVYWYQQSLDQGLQFLIQYYNGEERAKGNILERFSAQQFPDLHSELNLSSLELGDSALYFCASSVGLLKSAEAFFGQGTRLTVV.

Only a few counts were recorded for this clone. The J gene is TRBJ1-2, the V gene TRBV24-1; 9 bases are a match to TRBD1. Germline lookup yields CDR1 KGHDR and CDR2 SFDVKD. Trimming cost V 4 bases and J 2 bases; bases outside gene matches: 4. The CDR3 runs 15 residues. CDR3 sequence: CATSEPGTGNYGYTF. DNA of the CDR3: TGTGCCACCAGTGAACCTGGGACAGGGAACTATGGCTACACCTTC.

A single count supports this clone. CDR3 nucleotide sequence: TGTGCCATGTCCCTAGGGGTTGATGCAGATACGCAGTATTTT. It is translated as CAMSLGVDADTQYF. The genes are TRBV10-3 and TRBJ2-3, with a weak D call TRBD1 (5 bases). Germline CDR1 ENHRY, CDR2 SYGVKD. V lost 9 bases and J lost 4, with 17 bases in between. The CDR3 has 14 residues.

CDR3 bases: TGTGCCAGCAGCCCCGGACTAGCGGGAGGCCCCGCAGATACGCAGTATTTT. This encodes CASSPGLAGGPADTQYF. The V call is TRBV9, the J call TRBJ2-3, with TRBD2 identical over 14 bases. CDR3 size: 17 residues. Germline CDR1 and CDR2: SGDLS and YYNGEE. The V and J ends lost 4 bases and 4 bases, in that order; junction bases with no gene match: 8.

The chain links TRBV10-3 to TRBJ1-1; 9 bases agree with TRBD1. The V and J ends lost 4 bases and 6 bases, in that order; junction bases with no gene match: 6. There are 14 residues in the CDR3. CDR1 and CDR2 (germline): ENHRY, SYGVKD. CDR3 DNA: TGTGCCATCAGTGCTGGGACAGGGCGGGCTGAAGCTTTCTTT. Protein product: CAISAGTGRAEAFF.

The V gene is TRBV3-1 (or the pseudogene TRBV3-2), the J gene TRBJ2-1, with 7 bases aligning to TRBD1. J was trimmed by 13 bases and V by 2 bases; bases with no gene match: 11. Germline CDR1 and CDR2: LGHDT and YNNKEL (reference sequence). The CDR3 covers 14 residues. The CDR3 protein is CASSQQLGQALQFF. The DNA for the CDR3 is TGTGCCAGCAGCCAACAGTTAGGACAGGCCTTACAGTTCTTC.

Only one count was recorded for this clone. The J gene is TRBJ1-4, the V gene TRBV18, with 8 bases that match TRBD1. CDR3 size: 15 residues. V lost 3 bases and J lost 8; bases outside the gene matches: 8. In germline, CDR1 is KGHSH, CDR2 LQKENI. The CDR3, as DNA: TGTGCCAGCTCACCGCGGGGCAGGGGGCAAGAAAAACTGTTTTTT. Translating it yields CASSPRGRGQEKLFF.

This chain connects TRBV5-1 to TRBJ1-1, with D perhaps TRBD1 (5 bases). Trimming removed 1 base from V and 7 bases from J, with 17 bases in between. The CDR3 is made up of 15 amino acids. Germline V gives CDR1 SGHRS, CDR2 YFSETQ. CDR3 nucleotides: TGCGCCAGCAGCTTGTCCCAATATAGGGGTGTTGAAGCTTTCTTT. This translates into CASSLSQYRGVEAFF.

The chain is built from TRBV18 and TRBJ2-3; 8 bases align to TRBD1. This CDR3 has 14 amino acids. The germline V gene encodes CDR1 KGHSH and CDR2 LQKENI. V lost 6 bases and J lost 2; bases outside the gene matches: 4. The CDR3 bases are TGTGCCAGCTCCGGACAGGGTTTCACAGATACGCAGTATTTT. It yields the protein CASSGQGFTDTQYF.

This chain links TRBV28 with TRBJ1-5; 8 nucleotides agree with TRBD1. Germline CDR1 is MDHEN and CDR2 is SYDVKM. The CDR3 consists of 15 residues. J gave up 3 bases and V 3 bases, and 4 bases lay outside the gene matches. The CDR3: CASSFGTGLNQPQHF. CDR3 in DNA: TGTGCCAGCAGTTTTGGGACAGGCCTCAATCAGCCCCAGCATTTT.

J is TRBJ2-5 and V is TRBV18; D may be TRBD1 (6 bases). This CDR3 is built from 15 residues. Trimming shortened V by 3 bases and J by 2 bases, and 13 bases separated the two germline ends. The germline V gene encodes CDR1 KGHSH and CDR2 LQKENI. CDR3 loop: CASSPLGQKQETQYF. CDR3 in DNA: TGTGCCAGCTCACCCCTTGGACAGAAGCAAGAGACCCAGTACTTC. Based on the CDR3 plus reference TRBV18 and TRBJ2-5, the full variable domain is NAGVMQNPRHLVRRRGQEARLRCSPMKGHSHVYWYRQLPEEGLKFMVYLQKENIIDESGMPKERFSAEFPKEGPSILRIQQVVRGDSAAYFCASSPLGQKQETQYFGPGTRLLVL.